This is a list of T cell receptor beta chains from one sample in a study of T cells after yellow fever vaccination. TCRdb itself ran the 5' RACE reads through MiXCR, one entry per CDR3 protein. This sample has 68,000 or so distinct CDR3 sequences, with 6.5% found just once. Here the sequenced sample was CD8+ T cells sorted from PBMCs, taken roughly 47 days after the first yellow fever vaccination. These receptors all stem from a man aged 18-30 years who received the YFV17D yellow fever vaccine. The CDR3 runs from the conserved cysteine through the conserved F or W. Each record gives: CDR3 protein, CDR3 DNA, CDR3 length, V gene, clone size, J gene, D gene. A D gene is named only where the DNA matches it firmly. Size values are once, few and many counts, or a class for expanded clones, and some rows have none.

CASSWGAGPEAFF	TGTGCCAGCAGCTGGGGGGCAGGGCCTGAAGCTTTCTTT	13	TRBV7-9	few	TRBJ1-1	.
CASSHGYEQYF	TGTGCCAGCAGCCACGGGTACGAGCAGTACTTC	11	TRBV7-9	many	TRBJ2-7	.
CASSYRDRDHEQYF	TGTGCCAGCAGTTACCGGGACAGGGACCACGAGCAGTACTTC	14	TRBV9	many	TRBJ2-7	TRBD1
CASSRATGVTPSTDTQYF	TGTGCCAGCAGCCGTGCAACGGGGGTGACCCCAAGCACAGATACGCAGTATTTT	18	TRBV4-2	few	TRBJ2-3	.
CASSLIGGPGTEAFF	TGTGCCAGCAGCCTGATTGGGGGCCCGGGCACTGAAGCTTTCTTT	15	TRBV7-2	many	TRBJ1-1	.
CASKAGIAYEQYF	TGTGCCAGCAAGGCAGGGATCGCCTACGAGCAGTACTTC	13	TRBV12-3/TRBV12-4	many	TRBJ2-7	.
CASSQDSTQYF	TGCGCCAGCAGCCAAGACAGTACGCAGTATTTT	11	TRBV4-3	.	TRBJ2-3	.
CASTSPSSGGTDTQYF	TGTGCCAGCACCTCCCCGAGTAGCGGAGGCACAGATACGCAGTATTTT	16	TRBV12-3/TRBV12-4	many	TRBJ2-3	.
CASSQDGRGQETQYF	TGCGCCAGCAGCCAAGACGGCAGGGGGCAAGAGACCCAGTACTTC	15	TRBV4-3	.	TRBJ2-5	TRBD1
CASSQGWTGVSNQPQHF	TGCGCCAGCAGCCAAGGCTGGACAGGGGTGAGCAATCAGCCCCAGCATTTT	17	TRBV4-1	.	TRBJ1-5	TRBD1
CASRKRNGAQETQYF	TGTGCCAGCAGAAAACGTAACGGGGCTCAAGAGACCCAGTACTTC	15	TRBV7-9	many	TRBJ2-5	.
CATSSGGKGLPGELFF	TGTGCCACCAGCTCAGGAGGGAAAGGGTTGCCCGGGGAGCTGTTTTTT	16	TRBV15	many	TRBJ2-2	.
CASRTGLAGLLYQETQYF	TGTGCCAGCAGAACAGGGCTAGCGGGGCTATTATACCAAGAGACCCAGTACTTC	18	TRBV28	.	TRBJ2-5	TRBD2
CASESKGGSIDTQYF	TGTGCCAGCGAATCTAAGGGAGGAAGTATTGATACGCAGTATTTT	15	TRBV27	many	TRBJ2-3	.
CASSLSVVLGRGGRVTDTQYF	TGTGCCAGCAGCTTGTCAGTGGTGCTTGGGCGGGGGGGCCGGGTCACAGATACGCAGTATTTT	21	TRBV5-4	many	TRBJ2-3	TRBD2
CSARDWGAYNEQFF	TGCAGTGCTAGAGATTGGGGTGCCTACAATGAGCAGTTCTTC	14	TRBV20-1	.	TRBJ2-1	.
CASSVDRDRGYEQYF	TGTGCCAGCAGCGTTGACAGGGACAGGGGCTACGAGCAGTACTTC	15	TRBV9	many	TRBJ2-7	TRBD1
CASSSGLAGEETQYF	TGTGCCAGCAGCTCCGGGCTAGCGGGGGAAGAGACCCAGTACTTC	15	TRBV11-2	few	TRBJ2-5	TRBD2
CASSYRLADTQYF	TGTGCCAGCAGCTACCGCCTAGCTGATACGCAGTATTTT	13	TRBV7-9	many	TRBJ2-3	.
CASSGPGVQQPQHF	TGTGCCAGCAGTGGCCCAGGGGTCCAGCAGCCCCAGCATTTT	14	TRBV2	many	TRBJ1-5	.
CASSVDSSGWNEQFF	TGTGCCAGCAGCGTAGATTCTAGCGGGTGGAATGAGCAGTTCTTC	15	TRBV9	many	TRBJ2-1	TRBD2
CSACRDDYSNQPQHF	TGCAGTGCTTGCCGGGACGATTATAGCAATCAGCCCCAGCATTTT	15	TRBV20-1	many	TRBJ1-5	.
CASSQSIYGYTF	TGTGCCAGCAGCCAGAGCATCTATGGCTACACCTTC	12	TRBV14	many	TRBJ1-2	.
CASSIEGAHYGYTF	TGTGCCAGCAGTATTGAGGGGGCCCACTATGGCTACACCTTC	14	TRBV12-3/TRBV12-4	.	TRBJ1-2	TRBD1
CSASGGWGRSGTDTQYF	TGCAGTGCTAGTGGTGGGTGGGGCCGTTCTGGCACAGATACGCAGTATTTT	17	TRBV20-1	many	TRBJ2-3	.
CASTNGRGADNEQFF	TGTGCCAGCACTAACGGGCGGGGGGCCGACAATGAGCAGTTCTTC	15	TRBV6-2/TRBV6-3	many	TRBJ2-1	TRBD2
CASSHSTYGYTF	TGCGCCAGCAGCCACTCCACCTATGGCTACACCTTC	12	TRBV4-3	few	TRBJ1-2	.
CASSLSSWGEETDTQYF	TGTGCCAGCAGCCTCTCAAGTTGGGGGGAGGAGACAGATACGCAGTATTTT	17	TRBV7-6	many	TRBJ2-3	.
CASSEDMGTQSSYNEQFF	TGTGCCAGCAGTGAAGACATGGGGACCCAGAGCTCCTACAATGAGCAGTTCTTC	18	TRBV6-1	.	TRBJ2-1	.
CASSHATGGAYNEQFF	TGCGCCAGCAGCCACGCCACGGGGGGGGCCTACAATGAGCAGTTCTTC	16	TRBV4-3	many	TRBJ2-1	TRBD2
CSVRSPLNTGELFF	TGCAGCGTCCGCAGCCCCCTGAACACCGGGGAGCTGTTTTTT	14	TRBV29-1	few	TRBJ2-2	.
CATSKGRTGGPGEQFF	TGTGCCACCAGCAAAGGTCGAACGGGGGGGCCGGGTGAGCAGTTCTTC	16	TRBV15	.	TRBJ2-1	TRBD2
CASSWDDRGHEQYF	TGTGCCAGCAGCTGGGATGACAGGGGGCACGAGCAGTACTTC	14	TRBV7-9	many	TRBJ2-7	TRBD1
CASSVGRGRINEQFF	TGTGCCAGTTCTGTAGGTCGGGGCCGAATTAATGAGCAGTTCTTC	15	TRBV19	few	TRBJ2-1	.
CASSQSQGGTYGYTF	TGCGCCAGCAGCCAATCACAGGGGGGGACCTATGGCTACACCTTC	15	TRBV4-1	many	TRBJ1-2	TRBD1
CASSPAIGWVDSNEQFF	TGTGCCAGCAGCCCCGCGATCGGTTGGGTGGATTCCAATGAGCAGTTCTTC	17	TRBV7-6	.	TRBJ2-1	.
CASSLGQGTQYF	TGTGCCAGCAGCTTAGGGCAGGGAACGCAGTATTTT	12	TRBV7-9	.	TRBJ2-3	.
CASSSGQGTTTQYF	TGTGCCAGCAGTTCCGGACAGGGGACAACGACCCAGTACTTC	14	TRBV6-2/TRBV6-3	few	TRBJ2-5	TRBD1
CASSQGGGQPQHF	TGTGCCAGCAGCCAAGGGGGCGGTCAGCCCCAGCATTTT	13	TRBV7-8	.	TRBJ1-5	TRBD1
CASSPSLGTDTQYF	TGTGCCAGCAGCCCCAGCCTGGGAACAGATACGCAGTATTTT	14	TRBV3-1	many	TRBJ2-3	.
CASSFGGATDTQFF	TGTGCCAGCAGTTTTGGAGGGGCCACAGATACGCAGTTTTTT	14	TRBV6-2/TRBV6-3	.	TRBJ2-3	.
CSARVTLGPLLKETQYF	TGCAGTGCTAGAGTCACCCTCGGGCCTCTTTTAAAAGAGACCCAGTACTTC	17	TRBV20-1	.	TRBJ2-5	.
CASIGLAYEQYF	TGTGCCAGCATCGGACTAGCCTACGAGCAGTACTTC	12	TRBV7-9	many	TRBJ2-7	TRBD2
CASSLEGGLQPQHF	TGTGCCAGCAGCTTAGAGGGTGGACTTCAGCCCCAGCATTTT	14	TRBV7-6	few	TRBJ1-5	.
CASSSQGDGELFF	TGCGCCAGCAGCTCACAGGGAGACGGGGAGCTGTTTTTT	13	TRBV5-1	many	TRBJ2-2	.
CASSLEGCCPLAKNIQYF	TGCGCCAGCAGCTTGGAGGGTTGCTGTCCTCTAGCCAAAAACATTCAGTACTTC	18	TRBV5-1	many	TRBJ2-4	.
CASSSGEGGKKRTQYF	TGTGCCAGCAGTTCCGGGGAGGGGGGGAAGAAGAGAACCCAGTACTTC	16	TRBV28	many	TRBJ2-5	.
CASSLADRPHEQYF	TGTGCCAGCAGCTTAGCGGACAGGCCACACGAGCAGTACTTC	14	TRBV7-2	.	TRBJ2-7	TRBD1
CASSLAAGFSRGTDTQYF	TGCGCCAGCAGCTTGGCAGCAGGATTCTCACGGGGCACAGATACGCAGTATTTT	18	TRBV5-1	many	TRBJ2-3	.
CASSFRQRTAEAFF	TGCGCCAGCAGCTTTAGACAACGGACAGCAGAAGCTTTCTTT	14	TRBV5-1	many	TRBJ1-1	.
CASSVTPGGTEAFF	TGTGCCAGCAGCGTAACCCCAGGGGGCACTGAAGCTTTCTTT	14	TRBV11-2	many	TRBJ1-1	TRBD1
CASSHGRYDYEQYF	TGTGCCAGCTCCCATGGGAGATATGACTACGAGCAGTACTTC	14	TRBV6-1	.	TRBJ2-7	.
CAIGAGATNEQFF	TGTGCCATCGGGGCGGGGGCCACCAATGAGCAGTTCTTC	13	TRBV10-3	many	TRBJ2-1	.
CASSSEGGGAWDEQFF	TGTGCCAGCAGTTCAGAGGGCGGGGGGGCCTGGGATGAGCAGTTCTTC	16	TRBV6-5	many	TRBJ2-1	TRBD2
CASSAAGLDTQYF	TGTGCCAGCAGTGCCGCCGGTCTAGATACGCAGTATTTT	13	TRBV28	many	TRBJ2-3	.
CASSLWDPGASEQFF	TGTGCCAGCAGTTTATGGGATCCCGGGGCCTCTGAGCAGTTCTTC	15	TRBV27	many	TRBJ2-1	.